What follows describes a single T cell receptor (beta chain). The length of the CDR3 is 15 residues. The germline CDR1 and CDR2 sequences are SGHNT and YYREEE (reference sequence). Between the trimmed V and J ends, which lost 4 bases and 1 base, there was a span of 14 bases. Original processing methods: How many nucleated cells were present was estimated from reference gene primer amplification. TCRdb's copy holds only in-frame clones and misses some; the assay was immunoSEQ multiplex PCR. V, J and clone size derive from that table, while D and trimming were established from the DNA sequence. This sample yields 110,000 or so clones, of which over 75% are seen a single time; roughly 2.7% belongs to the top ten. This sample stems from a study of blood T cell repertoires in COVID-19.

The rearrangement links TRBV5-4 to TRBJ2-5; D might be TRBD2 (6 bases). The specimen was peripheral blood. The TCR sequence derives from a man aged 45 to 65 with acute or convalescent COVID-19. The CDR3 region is CASSSDGSSQETQYF. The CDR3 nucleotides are TGTGCCAGCAGCAGCGACGGGAGTTCCCAAGAGACCCAGTACTTC. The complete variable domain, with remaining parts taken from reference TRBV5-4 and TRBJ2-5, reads ETGVTQSPTHLIKTRGQQVTLRCSSQSGHNTVSWYQQALGQGPQFIFQYYREEENGRGNFPPRFSGLQFPNYSSELNVNALELDDSALYLCASSSDGSSQETQYFGPGTRLLVL.